One and the same sample provided the 20 T cell receptor beta chains below, sequenced in a study of blood T cell repertoires in COVID-19. The protocol was immunoSEQ multiplex PCR, while the TCRdb copy is restricted to in-frame clones and leaves out a portion. The sample lists around 120,000 clones, 83% occurring once. Material for sequencing was peripheral blood. These receptors came from a man of 80 years or more with active or convalescent COVID-19.

This clone was seen a few times. This rearrangement joins TRBV5-4 to TRBJ2-5; 7 bases align to TRBD1. The trim removed 4 bases at V and 5 bases at J, leaving 5 bases unmatched. The germline V gene encodes CDR1 SGHNT and CDR2 YYREEE (reference sequence). The CDR3 extends over 13 amino acids. In nucleotides, the CDR3 is TGTGCCAGCAGCCTCCGGACAGGCGAGACCCAGTACTTC. This codes for CASSLRTGETQYF.

The V gene is TRBV7-2, the J gene TRBJ2-7; 9 bases are a match to TRBD1. Trimming at V came to 4 bases and at J to 5 bases, leaving 6 bases not matched to a gene. The germline V gene encodes CDR1 SGHTA and CDR2 FQGNSA. This CDR3 is built from 14 residues. CDR3 region: CASSSQGASHEQYF. The DNA of the CDR3 is TGTGCCAGCAGCTCACAGGGGGCGTCCCACGAGCAGTACTTC. The full variable domain, in which reference TRBV7-2 and TRBJ2-7 provide the parts outside the CDR3, is GAGVSQSPSNKVTEKGKDVELRCDPISGHTALYWYRQSLGQGLEFLIYFQGNSAPDKSGLPSDRFSAERTGGSVSTLTIQRTQQEDSAVYLCASSSQGASHEQYFGPGTRLTVT.

This clone came up a few times. The chain recombines TRBV5-1 with TRBJ1-2; TRBD1 agrees at 7 bases. V dropped 0 bases and J dropped 4; count of bases not matched to a gene: 9. CDR1 and CDR2 (germline): SGHRS, YFSETQ. This CDR3 contains 16 residues. The CDR3 DNA reads as TGCGCCAGCAGCTTGGGGGTTGACAGGGTCCCCTATGGCTACACCTTC. It encodes CASSLGVDRVPYGYTF.

The genes are TRBV18 and TRBJ1-5, with 7 bases lining up with TRBD1. There are 14 residues in the CDR3. J lost 4 bases, V lost 5 bases, and 5 bases had no gene match. Germline CDR1 reads KGHSH; CDR2 reads LQKENI. The CDR3 bases are TGTGCCAGCTCAGGACAGGCGGCTAATCAGCCCCAGCATTTT. This sequence encodes CASSGQAANQPQHF.

The rearrangement links TRBV18 to TRBJ2-2, with 12 bases that match TRBD2. Germline CDR1 is KGHSH and CDR2 is LQKENI. The CDR3 extends over 15 amino acids. The trim removed 2 bases at V and 6 bases at J, leaving 1 base unmatched. The CDR3 nucleotides read TGTGCCAGCTCACCAAGGACTAGCGGGGCCGGGGAGCTGTTTTTT. It encodes CASSPRTSGAGELFF.

The CDR3 loop reads CASSVGGGVYNEQFF. CDR3 coding DNA: TGTGCCAGCAGCGTAGGCGGGGGCGTCTACAATGAGCAGTTCTTC. V usage is TRBV9 and J usage is TRBJ2-1; a weak D match, TRBD2 (7 bases). V was cut by 0 bases and J by 3 bases, with 10 bases left in between. Looked up from germline, CDR1 is SGDLS and CDR2 is YYNGEE. The CDR3 is 15 amino acids.

The CDR3 here is CASSRLAGEIEQYF. CDR3 bases: TGTGCCAGCAGCCGACTAGCGGGGGAGATCGAGCAGTACTTC. The chain joins TRBV2 to TRBJ2-7, with TRBD2 identical over 12 bases. The V gene end was trimmed by 6 bases and the J gene end by 6 bases; junction bases not matched to a gene: 6. This CDR3 has 14 amino acids. The V gene's germline CDR1 is SNHLY and CDR2 FYNNEI.

The chain carries TRBV6-5 and TRBJ1-2, with 9 bases fitting TRBD1. CDR3 length equals 14 residues. Germline V lookup: CDR1 MNHEY, CDR2 SVGAGI. With V trimmed by 7 bases and J by 7 bases, 10 bases remained unmatched. CDR3 sequence: CASKAGQGIGGYTF. The DNA for the CDR3 is TGTGCCAGCAAGGCAGGACAGGGGATCGGTGGCTACACCTTC.

This chain joins TRBV7-8 and TRBJ2-3; the D gene is possibly TRBD1 (6 bases). The CDR3 length is 15 residues. Trimming removed 5 bases at V and 9 bases at J, with 21 bases between. Germline-derived CDR1 and CDR2 are SGHVS and FQNEAQ. Written as DNA, the CDR3 is TGTGCCAGCAGCCCCCACCAGGGGCCTTCCTCAACGCAGTATTTT. This sequence encodes CASSPHQGPSSTQYF.

This clone was observed a handful of times. This chain uses TRBV7-2 with TRBJ1-2; 8 bases line up with TRBD1. Per germline, CDR1 SGHTA and CDR2 FQGNSA. Losses at the gene ends were 1 base for V and 6 bases for J; bases not matched to a gene: 10. The CDR3 contains 16 residues. CDR3 bases: TGTGCCAGCAGCTTAGGGGTCGGAGGACAGGGAAATGGCTACACCTTC. Translation: CASSLGVGGQGNGYTF.

The V call is TRBV19, the J call TRBJ2-7, with a tentative D call TRBD2 (5 bases). Trimming removed 1 base at V and 2 bases at J, with 12 bases between. The CDR3 sequence is 15 residues long. In germline, CDR1 is LNHDA, CDR2 SQIVND (reference sequence). The CDR3, as DNA: TGTGCCAGTAGTATAGGGGGAGCGGACCCCTACGAGCAGTACTTC. This sequence encodes CASSIGGADPYEQYF.

The chain links TRBV12-3 or TRBV12-4 to TRBJ2-1; 11 bases are a match to TRBD2. The trim removed 8 bases at V and 10 bases at J, leaving 4 bases unmatched. CDR3 size: 12 residues. CDR3 nucleotides: TGTGCCAGCGCGAGGACTAGCGGGGAGCAGTTCTTC. Residues: CASARTSGEQFF.

J is TRBJ2-7 and V is TRBV7-2; 8 bases align to TRBD2. The CDR3 has 17 amino acids. The germline gives CDR1 SGHTA, CDR2 FQGNSA. Trimming removed 1 base from V and 3 bases from J; junction bases left unmatched: 11. This CDR3 is CASSLGPSTSGDYEQYF. The CDR3 DNA reads as TGTGCCAGCAGCTTAGGTCCGTCCACTAGCGGAGACTACGAGCAGTACTTC.

The chain joins TRBV9 to TRBJ1-2; no reliable D call. Germline CDR1 and CDR2: SGDLS and YYNGEE. The CDR3 contains 12 residues. Trimming shortened V by 3 bases and J by 1 base, and 4 bases separated the two germline ends. CDR3 residues: CASSANNYGYTF. CDR3 coding DNA: TGTGCCAGCAGCGCTAATAACTATGGCTACACCTTC.

The chain links TRBV21-1 to TRBJ1-5; TRBD1, the D gene given by the table, was not confirmed from the DNA. TRBV21-1 is termed a pseudogene. CDR3 length equals 16 residues. As DNA, the CDR3 is TGTGCCAGCAGCATAACAGGGGCTGAAAAGAATCAGCCCCAGCATTTT. It codes for CASSITGAEKNQPQHF.

V gene TRBV10-3 combines with J gene TRBJ1-1; TRBD1 might be the D (5 bases). The CDR3 length is 14 residues. V lost 0 bases and J 1 base, leaving 6 bases between the germline ends. The germline gives CDR1 ENHRY, CDR2 SYGVKD. CDR3 amino acids: CAISESGRNTEAFF. DNA for the CDR3: TGTGCCATCAGTGAGTCGGGGCGGAACACTGAAGCTTTCTTT.

This clone was seen a handful of times. The V and J genes are TRBV10-3 and TRBJ1-1; D is ambiguous. The V gene's germline CDR1 is ENHRY and CDR2 SYGVKD. The CDR3 length is 14 residues. V lost 0 bases and J 8 bases, leaving 13 bases between the germline ends. The CDR3 coding sequence is TGTGCCATCAGTGAGTCAAGCAAACGAGGGGAAGCTTTCTTT. Protein sequence: CAISESSKRGEAFF.

The rearrangement uses TRBV7-9 and TRBJ2-1, with TRBD2 as a possible D gene (5 bases). The CDR3 spans 14 residues. Trimming took 5 bases from V and 2 from J, leaving 10 bases between them. Germline CDR1 reads SEHNR; CDR2 reads FQNEAQ (reference sequence). As DNA, the CDR3 is TGTGCCAGCAGCCCTAGAGGGACCTACAATGAGCAGTTCTTC. Its protein is CASSPRGTYNEQFF.

The chain is built from TRBV7-9 and TRBJ1-2, with 8 bases aligning to TRBD1. V lost 5 bases to trimming and J lost 3 bases; unmatched junction nucleotides: 5. Germline V gives CDR1 SEHNR, CDR2 FQNEAQ (reference sequence). The CDR3 extends over 14 amino acids. CDR3 protein: CASSRMTGDYGYTF. The CDR3 region has the DNA TGTGCCAGCAGCCGTATGACAGGGGACTATGGCTACACCTTC.

This clone has just a few counts. The chain carries TRBV5-4 and TRBJ2-1, with 11 bases identical to TRBD2. The germline CDR1 and CDR2 sequences are SGHNT and YYREEE (reference sequence). CDR3 length equals 20 residues. Unmatched junction bases numbered 15, after V lost 4 bases and J lost 0 bases. CDR3 residues: CASSPSSGGPFSSSYNEQFF. In DNA, the CDR3 is TGTGCCAGCAGCCCTTCTAGCGGGGGGCCGTTTTCTAGCTCCTACAATGAGCAGTTCTTC.